Following are 17 T cell receptor beta chains from one sample sequenced in a study of shared clonotypes between healthy human individuals. Profiling relied on immunoSEQ multiplex PCR, and the TCRdb table lists in-frame clones only, not all of them. The sample has some 1 million clones, around 76% seen once. The sample consisted of memory CD4+ T cells sorted from blood. Subset here: CD45RA-negative fraction. The receptors derive from a man younger than 30 in good health.

The chain is built from TRBV5-1 and TRBJ2-7, with 11 bases that match TRBD1. With 3 bases clipped from V and 5 bases from J, the junction kept 10 bases outside the gene matches. CDR3 length equals 16 residues. The germline V gene encodes CDR1 SGHRS and CDR2 YFSETQ. The CDR3 sequence is CASSSGTGGNVDEQYF. In nucleotides, the CDR3 is TGCGCCAGCAGCTCCGGGACAGGGGGGAACGTTGACGAGCAGTACTTC.

V is TRBV25-1 and J is TRBJ1-2; D remains ambiguous. The germline CDR1 and CDR2 sequences are MGHDK and SYGVNS. This CDR3 spans 16 amino acids. Trimming took 5 bases from V and 0 from J, leaving 16 bases between them. The CDR3 here is CASSPRESGANYGYTF. The CDR3 DNA is TGTGCCAGCAGTCCGAGGGAGAGCGGGGCTAACTATGGCTACACCTTC.

V gene TRBV7-2 combines with J gene TRBJ2-2; TRBD1 or TRBD2 may be the D gene (5 bases each). The CDR3 is 14 amino acids. Germline lookup yields CDR1 SGHTA and CDR2 FQGNSA. The V and J ends lost 4 bases and 10 bases respectively, with 16 bases between them. CDR3 residues: CASSSGTPGAELFF. CDR3 nucleotides: TGTGCCAGCAGCTCCGGGACCCCCGGCGCGGAGCTGTTTTTT.

The chain links TRBV21-1 to TRBJ1-1. TRBV21-1 is a listed pseudogene. The CDR3 totals 15 residues. CDR3 region: CASSRRASWNTEAFF. The DNA of the CDR3 is TGTGCCAGCAGCCGAAGGGCCAGCTGGAACACTGAAGCTTTCTTT.

The CDR3 reads CASSQDPDSGGAYQETQYF. The CDR3, as DNA: TGTGCCAGCAGCCAAGATCCCGATAGCGGGGGGGCCTACCAAGAGACCCAGTACTTC. V and J are TRBV4-2 and TRBJ2-5, with 11 nucleotides matching TRBD2. Unmatched junction bases numbered 9, after V lost 0 bases and J lost 0 bases. CDR1 LGHNA and CDR2 YNFKEQ come from the germline V gene. The CDR3 is made up of 19 amino acids.

The chain employs TRBV18 and TRBJ2-3; 7 positions agree with TRBD1. J lost 8 bases, V lost 4 bases, and 6 bases had no gene match. Germline V CDR1 and CDR2: KGHSH, LQKENI. This CDR3 region has 13 residues. CDR3 sequence: CASSRGGEGTQYF. The CDR3 DNA is TGTGCCAGCTCACGAGGGGGCGAGGGTACGCAGTATTTT.

As regards this clone: The sample contains more than one DNA sequence encoding this CDR3. The rearrangement links TRBV29-1 to TRBJ2-5, with 8 bases aligning to TRBD1. Germline trimming cut 3 bases from V and 5 bases from J; bases unmatched to any gene: 2. From germline, CDR1 is SQVTM and CDR2 ANQGSEA. CDR3 length: 12 amino acids. The CDR3 loop reads CSVDRGQETQYF. DNA for the CDR3: TGCAGCGTTGACAGGGGGCAGGAGACCCAGTACTTC.

The rearrangement joins TRBV6-1 to TRBJ1-2; a weak D match, TRBD1 (6 bases). Trimming took off 2 bases at V and 4 bases at J, with 14 bases between the two ends. From germline, CDR1 is MNHNS and CDR2 SASEGT. This CDR3 region has 15 residues. CDR3 residues: CASSELRTERYGYTF. The CDR3 region has the DNA TGTGCCAGCAGTGAATTGAGGACAGAACGCTATGGCTACACCTTC.

CDR3 region: CATTTGLGGNQPQHF. As DNA, the CDR3 is TGTGCCACTACGACGGGTCTAGGAGGCAATCAGCCCCAGCATTTT. The chain recombines TRBV6-1 with TRBJ1-5; D is unresolved. Trimming left V 10 bases short and J 2 bases short, with 18 bases between. Germline CDR1 MNHNS, CDR2 SASEGT. The CDR3 sequence is 15 residues long.

This clone was observed a handful of times. The gene calls are TRBV9 and TRBJ2-3; unclear D gene. Germline assignment: CDR1 SGDLS and CDR2 YYNGEE. This CDR3 has 14 amino acids. The V end lost 0 bases, the J end lost 0 bases, and 5 bases lay between the germline ends. The CDR3 DNA reads as TGTGCCAGCAGCGTAGACGTAAGCACAGATACGCAGTATTTT. This gives the protein CASSVDVSTDTQYF.

CDR3 amino acids: CASTSGETQYF. CDR3 DNA sequence: TGTGCCAGTACCAGCGGGGAGACCCAGTACTTC. This chain links TRBV19 with TRBJ2-5, with a tentative D call TRBD2 (6 bases). Germline lookup yields CDR1 LNHDA and CDR2 SQIVND (reference sequence). V was clipped by 7 bases and J by 5 bases, with 8 bases between them. The CDR3 totals 11 residues.

This clone was seen repeatedly, ten times or more. The chain joins TRBV9 to TRBJ2-6; 9 bases agree with TRBD1. The germline V gene encodes CDR1 SGDLS and CDR2 YYNGEE. V was clipped by 2 bases and J by 4 bases; unmatched bases: 4. The CDR3 is made up of 16 amino acids. CDR3 sequence: CASSVGQGRGANVLTF. CDR3 nucleotide sequence: TGTGCCAGCAGCGTCGGACAGGGGCGAGGGGCCAACGTCCTGACTTTC. Variable domain in full (rest from reference TRBV9 and TRBJ2-6): DSGVTQTPKHLITATGQRVTLRCSPRSGDLSVYWYQQSLDQGLQFLIQYYNGEERAKGNILERFSAQQFPDLHSELNLSSLELGDSALYFCASSVGQGRGANVLTFGAGSRLTVL.

The chain has TRBV18 and TRBJ2-3; no clear D gene. Trimming shortened V by 0 bases and J by 5 bases, and 6 bases separated the two germline ends. This CDR3 has 13 residues. Germline V gene lookup returns CDR1 KGHSH and CDR2 LQKENI. CDR3 sequence: CASSPPLVDTQYF. The CDR3 DNA reads TGTGCCAGCTCACCACCGCTCGTAGATACGCAGTATTTT.

This sequence joins TRBV29-1 and TRBJ2-1; D is uncertain. The ends were cut back, 3 bases at V and 8 bases at J, with 5 bases in the middle. The CDR3 is 10 amino acids. Looked up from germline, CDR1 is SQVTM and CDR2 is ANQGSEA. The CDR3 sequence: CSVEWYEQFF. In DNA form, the CDR3 reads TGCAGCGTTGAGTGGTATGAGCAGTTCTTC.

This clone was recorded once. The chain uses TRBV18 and TRBJ2-6; no firm D call. The CDR3 length is 14 residues. The ends were cut back, 3 bases at V and 6 bases at J, with 9 bases in the middle. CDR1 KGHSH and CDR2 LQKENI come from the germline V gene. The CDR3 spells CASSPPVEANVLTF. CDR3 in DNA: TGTGCCAGCTCACCCCCTGTTGAGGCCAACGTCCTGACTTTC.

J is TRBJ2-1 and V is TRBV7-2; 12 nucleotides align to TRBD2. CDR1 and CDR2 from the germline V gene are SGHTA and FQGNSA. J was trimmed by 1 base and V by 1 base; bases with no gene match: 8. This CDR3 is built from 19 residues. DNA of the CDR3: TGTGCCAGCAGCTTAGGGCTAGCGGGAGGGCCCAATTCCTACAATGAGCAGTTCTTC. As protein: CASSLGLAGGPNSYNEQFF.

The chain uses TRBV27 and TRBJ2-7, with D possibly TRBD1 on 5 matching bases. The CDR3 is 13 residues long. Germline V gene data show CDR1 as MNHEY and CDR2 as SMNVEV (reference sequence). V was clipped by 5 bases and J by 2 bases, with 10 bases between them. The CDR3 sequence is CASSSDSAYEQYF. The CDR3 DNA reads TGTGCCAGCAGTAGCGACAGCGCCTACGAGCAGTACTTC.